These 5 T cell receptor beta chains were all obtained from the same sample, sequenced in a study of shared clonotypes between healthy human individuals. Produced via immunoSEQ multiplex PCR; TCRdb's table is partial and in-frame only. The table has around 2.3 million clones, 90% to 97% seen once; the top ten hold less than 0.15%. The sample consisted of naive CD4+ T cells sorted from blood. Subset here: CD45RA+ positively selected. These receptors originate from a man aged 18 to 30 in good health.

This chain joins TRBV7-8 and TRBJ2-5, with a tentative D call TRBD1 (6 bases). The CDR3 covers 16 residues. V dropped 1 base and J dropped 3 bases, with 15 bases sitting between them. The germline V gene has CDR1 SGHVS and CDR2 FQNEAQ. CDR3 nucleotides: TGTGCCAGCAGCTTAGTTGTCAGGGGAAGCGAAGAGACCCAGTACTTC. Its translation: CASSLVVRGSEETQYF.

This chain connects TRBV7-6 to TRBJ1-1; D ambiguous. Germline V gives CDR1 SGHVS, CDR2 FNYEAQ. V was shortened by 3 bases and J by 3 bases, with 5 bases between the two germline ends. The CDR3 covers 12 residues. CDR3: CASSLVDTEAFF. The CDR3 region has the DNA TGTGCCAGCAGCTTGGTGGACACTGAAGCTTTCTTT.

The CDR3: CALPLAGGSSYNEQFF. The CDR3 nucleotides are TGTGCCCTACCCCTGGCTGGCGGAAGCTCCTACAATGAGCAGTTCTTC. The rearrangement links TRBV7-9 to TRBJ2-1; no reliable D call. Germline lookup yields CDR1 SEHNR and CDR2 FQNEAQ (reference sequence). V dropped 11 bases and J dropped 0 bases, with 20 bases sitting between them. The CDR3 is 16 amino acids.

Comments on this clone: The junction differs from germline at one of its ends, possibly a read error. This CDR3 is also generated by other DNA sequences in the sample. This chain joins TRBV11-2 and TRBJ1-1; D not certain. The CDR3 contains 12 residues. The V gene's germline CDR1 is SGHAT and CDR2 FQNNGV. CDR3 loop: CASSLFHREAFF. The CDR3 DNA is TGTGCCAGCAGCTTATTTCACAGAGAAGCCTTCTTT.

CDR3 amino acids: CASSLGAVEINSPLHF. The CDR3 DNA follows: TGTGCCAGCAGCTTAGGGGCAGTGGAAATTAATTCACCCCTCCACTTT. The J gene is TRBJ1-6, the V gene TRBV7-9; no clear D. Trimming pared 1 base from V and 6 bases from J, leaving 13 bases between. Germline assignment: CDR1 SEHNR and CDR2 FQNEAQ (reference sequence). This CDR3 has 16 residues.